One sample yielded the 8 T cell receptor beta chains listed below, sequenced in a study of CD8+ T cells in alopecia areata. RNA, once extracted, was reverse transcribed into cDNA for use as the sequencing template. Generated by immunoSEQ multiplex PCR, the TCRdb table keeps only in-frame clones and is missing some. Of about 200,000 clones in the sample, about 60% were seen once. Treatment reported: oral pan-JAK inhibitor, 5-10 mg twice daily. This specimen consisted of CD4+ T cells sorted from blood, obtained at week 4, from a patient treated with tofacitinib. The receptors come from a human donor with alopecia areata.

The DNA for the CDR3 is TGCAGCGTTGAAGGGCATGCTGCTAACTATGGCTACACCTTC. Protein product: CSVEGHAANYGYTF. This chain uses TRBV29-1 with TRBJ1-2; D uncertain. In germline, CDR1 is SQVTM, CDR2 ANQGSEA. Trimming left V 1 base short and J 0 bases short, with 9 bases between. CDR3 size: 14 residues. The variable domain in full, with the rest retrieved from reference TRBV29-1 and TRBJ1-2, is SAVISQKPSRDICQRGTSLTIQCQVDSQVTMMFWYRQQPGQSLTLIATANQGSEATYESGFVIDKFPISRPNLTFSTLTVSNMSPEDSSIYLCSVEGHAANYGYTFGSGTRLTVV.

This clone was recorded once. The chain carries TRBV30 and TRBJ2-7; TRBD1 matches at 9 bases. The CDR3 sequence is 14 residues long. Germline trimming cut 0 bases from V and 9 bases from J; bases unmatched to any gene: 9. Per the germline V gene, CDR1 is GTSNPN and CDR2 is SVGIG (reference sequence). The CDR3 DNA sequence: TGTGCCTGGAGTGTCCGTCAACAGGGGGCTACGCAGTACTTC. Translated, it gives CAWSVRQQGATQYF.

The CDR3 region has the DNA TGCGCCAGCAGTCAGGGGCAGCCCCAGCATTTT. Translation gives CASSQGQPQHF. The chain has TRBV23-1 and TRBJ1-5; D unresolved. Being an ORF, TRBV23-1 has a function that is uncertain. The CDR3 covers 11 residues. V was trimmed by 3 bases and J by 7 bases, leaving 4 bases between them.

As regards this clone: A junction end diverges from the germline sequence, so it may reflect a read error. The chain joins TRBV7-7 to TRBJ2-5, with D hard to call. Per germline, CDR1 SSHAT and CDR2 FNYEAQ (reference sequence). The CDR3 covers 11 residues. CDR3 DNA sequence: TGTGCTAGCAGCCCCGGGGAGACCCAGTACTTC. Protein product: CASSPGETQYF.

This rearrangement joins TRBV20-1 to TRBJ2-5; no definite D call. Between the trimmed V and J ends, which lost 6 bases and 3 bases, there was a span of 8 bases. In germline, CDR1 is DFQATT, CDR2 SNEGSKA (reference sequence). The CDR3 contains 11 residues. DNA of the CDR3: TGCAGTGCCCGAAATAAAGAGACCCAGTACTTC. Translation: CSARNKETQYF.

The chain employs TRBV2 and TRBJ1-6; TRBD1 matches 7 bases. With V trimmed by 4 bases and J by 15 bases, 12 bases remained unmatched. Germline CDR1 is SNHLY and CDR2 is FYNNEI. This CDR3 has 14 amino acids. The CDR3: CASSARDSQANLHF. In nucleotides, the CDR3 is TGTGCCAGCAGTGCCCGGGACAGTCAAGCCAACCTCCACTTT.

The chain has TRBV7-8 and TRBJ1-6; D gene uncertain. The germline V and J ends were trimmed by 3 bases and 10 bases, with 13 bases remaining between them. Germline lookup yields CDR1 SGHVS and CDR2 FQNEAQ. This CDR3 comprises 14 residues. The CDR3 loop reads CASSLDQMGSPLHF. DNA of the CDR3: TGTGCCAGCAGCTTGGACCAGATGGGATCACCCCTCCACTTT.

This chain links TRBV5-1 with TRBJ1-1; maybe TRBD1 (5 bases). V was cut by 0 bases and J by 3 bases, with 9 bases left in between. Germline V gives CDR1 SGHRS, CDR2 YFSETQ. The CDR3 totals 14 residues. For the CDR3, the DNA is TGCGCCAGCAGCTTGGGGGACCGATACACTGAAGCTTTCTTT. It yields the protein CASSLGDRYTEAFF.